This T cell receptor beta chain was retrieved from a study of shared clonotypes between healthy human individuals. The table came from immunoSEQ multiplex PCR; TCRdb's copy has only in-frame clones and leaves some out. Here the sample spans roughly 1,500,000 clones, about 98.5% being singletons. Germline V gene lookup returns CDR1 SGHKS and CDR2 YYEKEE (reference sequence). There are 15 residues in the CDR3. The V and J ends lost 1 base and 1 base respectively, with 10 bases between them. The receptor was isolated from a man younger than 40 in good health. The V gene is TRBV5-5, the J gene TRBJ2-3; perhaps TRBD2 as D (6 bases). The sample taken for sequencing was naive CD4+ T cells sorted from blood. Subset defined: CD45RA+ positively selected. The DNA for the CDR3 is TGTGCCAGCAGCTTGCGGCTAGCGCGCACAGATACGCAGTATTTT. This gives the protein CASSLRLARTDTQYF.